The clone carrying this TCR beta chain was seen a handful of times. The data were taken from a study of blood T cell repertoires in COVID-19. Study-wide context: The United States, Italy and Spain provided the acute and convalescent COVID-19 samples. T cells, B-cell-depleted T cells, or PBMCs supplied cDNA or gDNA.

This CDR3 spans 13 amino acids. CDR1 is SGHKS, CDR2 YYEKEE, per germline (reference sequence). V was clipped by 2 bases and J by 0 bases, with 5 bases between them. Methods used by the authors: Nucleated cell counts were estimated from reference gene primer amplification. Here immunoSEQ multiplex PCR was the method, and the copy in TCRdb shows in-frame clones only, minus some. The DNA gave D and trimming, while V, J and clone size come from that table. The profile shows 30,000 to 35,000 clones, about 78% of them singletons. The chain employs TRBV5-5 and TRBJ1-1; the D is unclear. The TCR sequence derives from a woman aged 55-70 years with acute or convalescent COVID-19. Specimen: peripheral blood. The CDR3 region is CASSFSVNTEAFF. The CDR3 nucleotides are TGTGCCAGCAGCTTCTCAGTGAACACTGAAGCTTTCTTT. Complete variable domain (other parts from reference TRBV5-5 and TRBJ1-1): DAGVTQSPTHLIKTRGQQVTLRCSPISGHKSVSWYQQVLGQGPQFIFQYYEKEERGRGNFPDRFSARQFPNYSSELNVNALLLGDSALYLCASSFSVNTEAFFGQGTRLTVV.